The 3 T cell receptor beta chains given below trace back to one sample, sequenced in a study of vaccination and CD4 T cells after COVID-19. The treatment denotes: approximately 9-day PBMC culture with coronavirus spike peptide pools or control peptides (ViraFEST assay). Sequencing of cultured CD4+ T cell DNA used the Oncomine TCR Beta short-read assay. From the PCR reads, TCRdb called clonotypes with MiXCR, one entry per CDR3 protein. This table has about 17,000 distinct CDR3 sequences, 45% to 65% appearing once. No cognate antigen is known for these TCRs. The sample comprised CD4+ T cells from blood, cultured in vitro. All receptors come from a human donor who had recovered from COVID-19.

The rearrangement uses TRBV20-1 and TRBJ2-2; 11 nucleotides match TRBD2. CDR1 and CDR2 from the germline V gene are DFQATT and SNEGSKA (reference sequence). The CDR3 extends over 16 amino acids. The V and J ends lost 0 bases and 3 bases, in that order; junction bases with no gene match: 3. CDR3: CSARDLSGGDTGELFF. CDR3 nucleotides: TGCAGTGCTAGAGACCTTAGCGGGGGGGACACCGGGGAGCTGTTTTTT.

The count of this clonotype is one. This rearrangement joins TRBV2 to TRBJ1-1; D is ambiguous. CDR3 length: 15 amino acids. V was trimmed by 7 bases and J by 0 bases, leaving 15 bases between them. Germline V gene data show CDR1 as SNHLY and CDR2 as FYNNEI. The CDR3 region is CASTPWETMNTEAFF. The CDR3 DNA follows: TGTGCCAGCACCCCTTGGGAGACGATGAACACTGAAGCTTTCTTT.

The V call is TRBV19, the J call TRBJ1-2; possible D gene TRBD1, 6 bases. This CDR3 has 15 residues. Germline values: CDR1 LNHDA, CDR2 SQIVND (reference sequence). The ends were cut back, 4 bases at V and 3 bases at J, with 15 bases in the middle. CDR3: CASSKGDTNYYGYTF. The CDR3 DNA sequence: TGTGCCAGTAGTAAGGGGGACACGAACTACTATGGCTACACCTTC.